The 14 T cell receptor beta chains below come from one sample, sequenced in a study of a mutant IDH1 vaccine in newly diagnosed glioma. Clones were sequenced by immunoSEQ multiplex PCR, and TCRdb holds only the in-frame ones, with some missing. The repertoire holds 40,000 to 45,000 clones, with under 90% as singletons. Their recognized antigens are unknown. Time point here: week 35, safety follow-up. Vaccine doses each comprised 300 ug of mutant IDH1 20-mer peptide, with topical imiquimod. Source: PBMCs, taken from a glioma patient whose treatment included an IDH1 peptide vaccine. These receptors were collected from a woman aged 40 to 49 with glioma. Some clones in this sample may be carry-over from other donors' samples.

The chain combines TRBV7-2 with TRBJ1-4; TRBD1 matches at 8 bases. V lost 4 bases to trimming and J lost 4 bases; unmatched junction nucleotides: 5. Germline V CDR1 and CDR2: SGHTA, FQGNSA. The CDR3 loop spans 15 amino acids. The CDR3 region is CASSSRTGFNEKLFF. DNA of the CDR3: TGTGCCAGCAGCTCCCGGACAGGGTTTAATGAAAAACTGTTTTTT. Filled out from reference TRBV7-2 and TRBJ1-4, the complete variable domain reads GAGVSQSPSNKVTEKGKDVELRCDPISGHTALYWYRQSLGQGLEFLIYFQGNSAPDKSGLPSDRFSAERTGGSVSTLTIQRTQQEDSAVYLCASSSRTGFNEKLFFGSGTQLSVL.

The chain links TRBV7-5 to TRBJ1-5. TRBV7-5 is classified as a pseudogene. There are 12 residues in the CDR3. This CDR3 reads CVRSLRPAIQHF. CDR3 nucleotide sequence: TGTGTCAGAAGCTTGCGTCCGGCGATCCAGCATTTT.

The CDR3 sequence is CASSLEGDTQYF. The CDR3 DNA follows: TGCGCCAGCAGCTTGGAAGGGGATACGCAGTATTTT. The rearrangement links TRBV5-1 to TRBJ2-3; D is unclear. The CDR3 runs 12 residues. The germline V gene has CDR1 SGHRS and CDR2 YFSETQ. Trimming removed 0 bases at V and 6 bases at J, with 5 bases between.

J is TRBJ2-3 and V is TRBV7-2; D gene unclear. V lost 4 bases, J lost 0 bases, and 8 bases lay in between. CDR1 is SGHTA and CDR2 is FQGNSA in the germline V gene. The CDR3 is made up of 14 amino acids. The CDR3 loop is CASSSGGSTDTQYF. In DNA, the CDR3 is TGTGCCAGCAGCTCGGGTGGGAGCACAGATACGCAGTATTTT.

The chain combines TRBV10-3 with TRBJ2-2; 9 nucleotides agree with TRBD2. Germline V lookup: CDR1 ENHRY, CDR2 SYGVKD. V lost 2 bases, J lost 4 bases, and 17 bases stayed unmatched. This CDR3 comprises 20 residues. The CDR3 nucleotides read TGTGCCATCAGTGAGAGAGAAGGGATTGGGGCTAGCGGGGTCACCGGGGAGCTGTTTTTT. Amino acids: CAISEREGIGASGVTGELFF.

V gene TRBV6-5 combines with J gene TRBJ2-7, with 10 bases fitting TRBD1. Looked up from germline, CDR1 is MNHEY and CDR2 is SVGAGI. The CDR3 extends over 15 amino acids. J was trimmed by 1 base and V by 6 bases; bases with no gene match: 6. CDR3 coding DNA: TGTGCCAGCAGCACCTGGGACAGGGGTTCCTACGAGCAGTACTTC. It is translated as CASSTWDRGSYEQYF.

The chain combines TRBV7-2 with TRBJ2-5; D gene unclear. The length of the CDR3 is 12 residues. Trimming removed 4 bases at V and 11 bases at J, with 14 bases between. The germline V gene has CDR1 SGHTA and CDR2 FQGNSA. The DNA for the CDR3 is TGTGCCAGCAGCTCGACTCGACATGAGCAGTACTTC. Protein: CASSSTRHEQYF.

The genes are TRBV2 and TRBJ1-3, with 10 bases fitting TRBD1. Per germline, CDR1 SNHLY and CDR2 FYNNEI. The junction had 13 bases not matched to a gene; V was cut back by 11 bases and J by 0 bases. The CDR3 consists of 17 residues. CDR3 DNA: TGTGCCGACAAGCCGGGACAGGGGACCCTCTCTGGAAACACCATATATTTT. Translation gives CADKPGQGTLSGNTIYF.

This sequence joins TRBV2 and TRBJ2-3; D perhaps matches TRBD2 (6 bases). The CDR3 totals 18 residues. In germline, CDR1 is SNHLY, CDR2 FYNNEI. V lost 2 bases and J lost 1, with 19 bases in between. Written as DNA, the CDR3 is TGTGCCAGCAGTGAACCGGCTCCCCTCCCGGGGGGCACAGATACGCAGTATTTT. This gives the protein CASSEPAPLPGGTDTQYF.

The chain joins TRBV5-1 to TRBJ1-2; D may be TRBD1 (6 bases). Trimming stripped 4 bases from V and 5 bases from J, with 21 bases between. Germline V CDR1 and CDR2: SGHRS, YFSETQ. The CDR3 covers 16 residues. CDR3 amino acids: CASSRGGRTENYGYTF. The CDR3 DNA reads TGCGCCAGCAGCCGGGGGGGAAGGACAGAAAATTATGGCTACACCTTC.

The rearrangement links TRBV7-9 to TRBJ1-2, with 10 bases that match TRBD1. Germline V CDR1 and CDR2: SEHNR, FQNEAQ (reference sequence). This CDR3 is 16 amino acids long. Trimming removed 0 bases from V and 6 bases from J; junction bases left unmatched: 7. CDR3 region: CASSLAEGTGAHGYTF. CDR3 nucleotide sequence: TGTGCCAGCAGCTTAGCGGAAGGGACAGGGGCTCATGGCTACACCTTC.

This rearrangement joins TRBV6-4 to TRBJ1-1; possible D gene TRBD1, 5 bases. Germline CDR1 and CDR2: MRHNA and SNTAGT. The CDR3 loop spans 15 amino acids. V lost 0 bases to trimming and J lost 10 bases, with 18 bases between them. DNA of the CDR3: TGTGCCAGCAGTGACTCCGGGGGAGAGGGATGGAGAGCTTTCTTT. Translation: CASSDSGGEGWRAFF.

V and J are TRBV7-8 and TRBJ1-1; D gene uncertain. The CDR3 extends over 13 amino acids. Trimming took 0 bases from V and 1 from J, leaving 3 bases between them. Germline CDR1 SGHVS, CDR2 FQNEAQ. The DNA for the CDR3 is TGTGCCAGCAGCTTAGCAGGGAACACTGAAGCTTTCTTT. This gives the protein CASSLAGNTEAFF.

This clone was seen more than once but under ten times. The chain couples TRBV25-1 to TRBJ2-2, with 9 bases fitting TRBD2. The V segment lost 2 bases and the J segment 5 bases; nucleotides outside the gene matches: 3. The germline V gene encodes CDR1 MGHDK and CDR2 SYGVNS. The CDR3 covers 15 residues. CDR3 coding DNA: TGTGCCAGCAGTGAAACTGCGGGAGGGACCGGGGAGCTGTTTTTT. Translated: CASSETAGGTGELFF.